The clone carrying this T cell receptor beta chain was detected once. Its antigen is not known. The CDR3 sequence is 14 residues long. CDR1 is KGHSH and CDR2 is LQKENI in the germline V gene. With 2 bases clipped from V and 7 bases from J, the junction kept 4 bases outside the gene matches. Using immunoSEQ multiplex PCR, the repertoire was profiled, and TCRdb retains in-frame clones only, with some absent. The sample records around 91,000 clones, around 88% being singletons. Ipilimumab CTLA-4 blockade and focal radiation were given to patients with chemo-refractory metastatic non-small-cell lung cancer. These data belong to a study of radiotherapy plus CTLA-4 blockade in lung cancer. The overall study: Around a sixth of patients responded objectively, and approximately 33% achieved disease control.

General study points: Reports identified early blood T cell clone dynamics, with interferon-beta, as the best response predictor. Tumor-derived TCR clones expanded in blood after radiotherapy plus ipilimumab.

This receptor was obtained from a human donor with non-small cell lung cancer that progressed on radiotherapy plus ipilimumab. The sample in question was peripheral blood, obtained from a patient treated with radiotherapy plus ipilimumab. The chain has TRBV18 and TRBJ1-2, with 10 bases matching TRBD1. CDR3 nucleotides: TGTGCCAGCTCACCAGTGACAGGGGGCCTTGGCTACACCTTC. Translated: CASSPVTGGLGYTF.